Here is one T cell receptor (beta chain) with its context. As yet, its antigen is unknown. This specimen belongs to a study of T cell responses to AZD1222 COVID-19 vaccine. Points from the study as a whole: Repertoires were obtained only post-peak T cell response. Vaccination with two AZD1222 doses was followed by a rise in Spike-specific TCR breadth and depth. Targets within unmutated variant regions were reportedly found for nearly half of spike-specific TCRs. Spike was spanned by vaccine-associated CD4 TCRs, with dominance at 160-218 and 743-854.

Assay: immunoSEQ multiplex PCR; the TCRdb copy retains only in-frame clones and omits some. Of 150,000 to 200,000 clones listed, about nine tenths are singletons. The CDR3 length is 16 residues. V was clipped by 8 bases and J by 0 bases, with 16 bases between them. Germline lookup yields CDR1 MNHNY and CDR2 SVGAGI (reference sequence). This clonotype was obtained from an adult who received the AZD1222 COVID-19 vaccine. The chain has TRBV6-6 and TRBJ1-4, with no clear D. The sequencing here drew on peripheral blood, taken 28 days after the second AZD1222 dose. The CDR3 spells CASGYEGRATNEKLFF. CDR3 nucleotide sequence: TGTGCCAGCGGGTACGAGGGTCGTGCAACTAATGAAAAACTGTTTTTT.